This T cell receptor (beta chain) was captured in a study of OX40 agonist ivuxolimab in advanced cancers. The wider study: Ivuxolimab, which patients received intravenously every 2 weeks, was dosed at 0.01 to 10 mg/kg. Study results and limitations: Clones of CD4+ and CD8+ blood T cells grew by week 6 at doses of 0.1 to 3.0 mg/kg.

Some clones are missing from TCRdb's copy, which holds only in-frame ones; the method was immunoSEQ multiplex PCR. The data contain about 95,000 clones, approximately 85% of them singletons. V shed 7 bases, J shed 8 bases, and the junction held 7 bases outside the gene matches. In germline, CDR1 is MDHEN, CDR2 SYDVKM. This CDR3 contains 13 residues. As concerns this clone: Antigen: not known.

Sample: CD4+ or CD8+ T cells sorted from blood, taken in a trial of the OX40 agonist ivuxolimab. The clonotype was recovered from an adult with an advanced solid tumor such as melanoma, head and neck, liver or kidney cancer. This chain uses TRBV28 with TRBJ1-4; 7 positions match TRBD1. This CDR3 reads CASIPGTEEKLFF. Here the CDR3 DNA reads TGTGCCAGCATCCCCGGGACAGAAGAAAAACTGTTTTTT.